The 29 T cell receptor beta chains below were found in one sample sequenced in a study of cytomegalovirus exposure and HLA in healthy donors. The PCR used 60 Vbeta and 13 Jbeta primers. TCRdb's table, derived via immunoSEQ multiplex PCR, lists solely in-frame clones and lacks some. The repertoire holds 110,000 to 150,000 clones, with around three quarters as singletons. The material sequenced was PBMCs. These receptors were obtained from a man between 18 and 35 years old in good health and CMV-seronegative.

The genes are TRBV19 and TRBJ1-2; D is ambiguous. Germline V CDR1 and CDR2: LNHDA, SQIVND (reference sequence). V lost 2 bases and J 3 bases, leaving 16 bases between the germline ends. The CDR3 is 16 amino acids. CDR3 bases: TGTGCCAGTAGTATACGGCACGGAGTGGTAGACTATGGCTACACCTTC. This codes for CASSIRHGVVDYGYTF.

This chain uses TRBV13 with TRBJ2-2, with 9 bases fitting TRBD1. Germline CDR1 and CDR2: PRHDT and FYEKMQ (reference sequence). After removal of 1 base from V and 2 bases from J, the junction contained 8 bases not matched to a gene. This CDR3 is built from 18 residues. DNA of the CDR3: TGTGCCAGCAGCTTAGCTTTTGGGGACAGGGTAAACACCGGGGAGCTGTTTTTT. Protein: CASSLAFGDRVNTGELFF.

This chain joins TRBV15 and TRBJ1-1; D possibly corresponds to TRBD1 (5 bases). The germline V gene has CDR1 LNHNV and CDR2 YYDKDF (reference sequence). The CDR3 is 15 amino acids. The V gene lost 0 bases and the J gene lost 8 bases, with 16 bases spanning the gap. CDR3 residues: CATSRDIVFGGEAFF. The CDR3 region has the DNA TGTGCCACCAGCAGAGATATTGTCTTCGGGGGAGAAGCTTTCTTT. The full variable domain, its missing parts supplied by reference TRBV15 and TRBJ1-1, is DAMVIQNPRYQVTQFGKPVTLSCSQTLNHNVMYWYQQKSSQAPKLLFHYYDKDFNNEADTPDNFQSRRPNTSFCFLDIRSPGLGDTAMYLCATSRDIVFGGEAFFGQGTRLTVV.

V and J are TRBV27 and TRBJ1-2, with 8 bases matching TRBD1. The CDR3 totals 14 residues. Germline values: CDR1 MNHEY, CDR2 SMNVEV (reference sequence). The trim removed 0 bases at V and 6 bases at J, leaving 3 bases unmatched. In DNA, the CDR3 is TGTGCCAGCAGTTTATCGTCAGGGGGCCATGGCTACACCTTC. Protein sequence: CASSLSSGGHGYTF.

The chain combines TRBV14 with TRBJ2-7; D remains ambiguous. Germline CDR1 and CDR2: SGHDN and FVKESK. Trimming cost V 2 bases and J 6 bases, with 8 bases left between them. CDR3 length: 12 residues. The CDR3, as DNA: TGTGCCAGCAGCCAATATTCGGGCGAGCAGTACTTC. It yields the protein CASSQYSGEQYF.

This clone came up a few times. This CDR3 fails to terminate in the conserved phenylalanine or tryptophan, so it likely reflects a read error. It is unclear where the CDR3 begins or ends on the DNA, so no DNA is shown, and the CDR3 is as TCRdb lists it. The genes are TRBV6-6 and TRBJ1-1; the D call of TRBD1 is as the table states it, not checked on the DNA. Termini included, the CDR3 measures 12 amino acids. Looked up from germline, CDR1 is MNHNY and CDR2 is SVGAGI (reference sequence). The CDR3 here is CASSYMRQVIIL.

The chain has TRBV7-9 and TRBJ2-5, with TRBD1 matching 8 bases. The CDR3 sequence is 14 residues long. V trimming: 5 bases; J trimming: 5 bases; junction bases outside the gene matches: 7. Germline V gene lookup returns CDR1 SEHNR and CDR2 FQNEAQ (reference sequence). Here the CDR3 reads CASSHAGGRETQYF. CDR3 nucleotides: TGTGCCAGCAGCCACGCAGGGGGCAGGGAGACCCAGTACTTC.

The CDR3, as DNA: TGCAGTGCTAGTGGGCACAATGAGCAGTTCTTC. Protein product: CSASGHNEQFF. The rearrangement uses TRBV20-1 and TRBJ2-1, with unresolved D. CDR1 DFQATT and CDR2 SNEGSKA come from the germline V gene (reference sequence). V lost 3 bases and J lost 5, with 5 bases in between. This CDR3 spans 11 amino acids.

The V gene is TRBV7-6, the J gene TRBJ1-4, with 7 positions matching TRBD1. CDR1 and CDR2 from the germline V gene are SGHVS and FNYEAQ. This CDR3 has 17 amino acids. J gave up 1 base and V 1 base, and 6 bases lay outside the gene matches. The CDR3 bases are TGTGCCAGCAGCTTAGGCACCAGGGGGAAAACTAATGAAAAACTGTTTTTT. This sequence encodes CASSLGTRGKTNEKLFF.

The chain links TRBV15 to TRBJ1-1, with TRBD1 as a possible D gene (5 bases). The CDR3 is 13 amino acids. Trimming shortened V by 3 bases and J by 7 bases, and 12 bases separated the two germline ends. CDR1 is LNHNV and CDR2 is YYDKDF in the germline V gene (reference sequence). The CDR3 DNA reads as TGTGCCACCAGCAGGGGGGGGACGGGTGAAGCTTTCTTT. The encoded protein is CATSRGGTGEAFF.

This clone was seen a few times. The rearrangement uses TRBV6-5 and TRBJ2-7; perhaps TRBD1 as D (5 bases). V lost 6 bases, J lost 2 bases, and 11 bases lay in between. CDR1 is MNHEY and CDR2 is SVGAGI in the germline V gene. The length of the CDR3 is 13 residues. This chain's CDR3 is CASRTDVTYEQYF. The CDR3 nucleotides are TGTGCCAGCAGGACAGACGTTACCTACGAGCAGTACTTC.

The chain uses TRBV10-2 and TRBJ1-5; D perhaps matches TRBD1 (5 bases). There are 14 residues in the CDR3. Trimming removed 7 bases at V and 9 bases at J, with 19 bases between. Germline assignment: CDR1 WSHSY and CDR2 SAAADI. The CDR3 DNA reads TGCGCCAGCAAGGAGGGACCGGTGTCGGGGCCCCAGCATTTT. Translated: CASKEGPVSGPQHF.

This clone was observed a handful of times. V and J are TRBV2 and TRBJ2-4; no clear D. Germline loops: CDR1 SNHLY, CDR2 FYNNEI. The CDR3 length is 12 residues. V was clipped by 5 bases and J by 9 bases, with 11 bases between them. The CDR3 nucleotides are TGTGCCAGCAGTACAATATCGGGCATTCAGTACTTC. Translated, it gives CASSTISGIQYF. Full variable domain (outside the CDR3, taken from reference TRBV2 and TRBJ2-4): EPEVTQTPSHQVTQMGQEVILRCVPISNHLYFYWYRQILGQKVEFLVSFYNNEISEKSEIFDDQFSVERPDGSNFTLKIRSTKLEDSAMYFCASSTISGIQYFGAGTRLSVL.

The V call is TRBV7-6, the J call TRBJ2-1, with 9 bases fitting TRBD1. V dropped 5 bases and J dropped 1; count of bases not matched to a gene: 12. The CDR3 is 18 residues long. The V gene's germline CDR1 is SGHVS and CDR2 FNYEAQ. DNA for the CDR3: TGTGCCAGCAGCCAGTTGCCGACAGGGGGAGGGTCCTACAATGAGCAGTTCTTC. Translated, it gives CASSQLPTGGGSYNEQFF.

The chain has TRBV9 and TRBJ1-2, with D possibly TRBD1 on 5 matching bases. The CDR3 consists of 12 residues. Trimming stripped 0 bases from V and 7 bases from J, with 7 bases between. Germline loops: CDR1 SGDLS, CDR2 YYNGEE. CDR3 sequence reads: CASSVEGAGYTF. CDR3 DNA: TGTGCCAGCAGCGTAGAAGGGGCTGGCTACACCTTC.

The chain links TRBV19 to TRBJ2-1, with a possible D match to TRBD2 (6 bases). V gave up 7 bases and J gave up 5 bases, with 18 bases separating them. The CDR3 totals 15 residues. CDR1 and CDR2 from the germline V gene are LNHDA and SQIVND (reference sequence). DNA for the CDR3: TGTGCCAGTACACTCAACGCGGGACTCGACAATGAGCAGTTCTTC. It yields the protein CASTLNAGLDNEQFF.

The chain employs TRBV19 and TRBJ1-1; TRBD1 matches 9 bases. Losses at the gene ends were 8 bases for V and 1 base for J; bases not matched to a gene: 5. The CDR3 totals 14 residues. Germline V gives CDR1 LNHDA, CDR2 SQIVND (reference sequence). CDR3 nucleotide sequence: TGTGCCAGTGCCGACAGGGGGGAGAACACTGAAGCTTTCTTT. Its translation is CASADRGENTEAFF. Full variable domain (rest looked up from reference TRBV19 and TRBJ1-1): DGGITQSPKYLFRKEGQNVTLSCEQNLNHDAMYWYRQDPGQGLRLIYYSQIVNDFQKGDIAEGYSVSREKKESFPLTVTSAQKNPTAFYLCASADRGENTEAFFGQGTRLTVV.

There are a few counts of this clone. J is TRBJ2-1 and V is TRBV2, with TRBD1 matching over 7 bases. J lost 4 bases, V lost 3 bases, and 6 bases had no gene match. Germline CDR1 and CDR2: SNHLY and FYNNEI. This CDR3 is built from 15 residues. The CDR3 DNA reads as TGTGCCAGCAGTGATTCCTTGGACAGGTACAATGAGCAGTTCTTC. Translation: CASSDSLDRYNEQFF.

DNA of the CDR3: TGCGCCAGCAGCCAAGGAACATGGCGGGGGGCCTTCAATGAGCAGTTCTTC. It yields the protein CASSQGTWRGAFNEQFF. This chain uses TRBV4-3 with TRBJ2-1, with 8 positions matching TRBD2. Germline V CDR1 and CDR2: LGHNA, YSLEER. The CDR3 is 17 residues long. V was clipped by 1 base and J by 6 bases; unmatched bases: 11.

The chain recombines TRBV4-2 with TRBJ2-2, with TRBD2 as a possible D gene (7 bases). This CDR3 contains 18 residues. Looked up from germline, CDR1 is LGHNA and CDR2 is YNFKEQ. Trimming left V 0 bases short and J 4 bases short, with 18 bases between. CDR3: CASSQDPRRGLVTGELFF. The CDR3 DNA sequence: TGTGCCAGCAGCCAAGACCCCCGGCGGGGGCTTGTCACCGGGGAGCTGTTTTTT.

The chain employs TRBV10-3 and TRBJ1-2; unclear D gene. Trimming took 0 bases from V and 9 from J, leaving 8 bases between them. The germline gives CDR1 ENHRY, CDR2 SYGVKD. The CDR3 totals 12 residues. The CDR3 DNA is TGTGCCATCAGTGAGTCAGCGGTTAGCTACACCTTC. It yields the protein CAISESAVSYTF.

V and J are TRBV7-9 and TRBJ1-1; possible D gene TRBD1, 6 bases. The CDR3 length is 14 residues. V was trimmed by 2 bases and J by 4 bases, leaving 11 bases between them. Germline V CDR1 and CDR2: SEHNR, FQNEAQ (reference sequence). This chain's CDR3 is CASSLRGGRTEAFF. CDR3 DNA: TGTGCCAGCAGCTTAAGAGGGGGACGCACTGAAGCTTTCTTT. Full variable domain (rest looked up from reference TRBV7-9 and TRBJ1-1): DTGVSQNPRHKITKRGQNVTFRCDPISEHNRLYWYRQTLGQGPEFLTYFQNEAQLEKSRLLSDRFSAERPKGSFSTLEIQRTEQGDSAMYLCASSLRGGRTEAFFGQGTRLTVV.

This clone was observed a single time. V is TRBV7-2 and J is TRBJ2-1; the D gene is possibly TRBD1 (6 bases). V dropped 4 bases and J dropped 0 bases, with 10 bases sitting between them. This CDR3 has 15 amino acids. The germline V gene encodes CDR1 SGHTA and CDR2 FQGNSA. CDR3 sequence (DNA): TGTGCCAGCAGCTCACGACAGGTCTCCTACAATGAGCAGTTCTTC. Residues: CASSSRQVSYNEQFF.

The chain couples TRBV9 to TRBJ2-3; D is undetermined. From germline, CDR1 is SGDLS and CDR2 YYNGEE. Trimming pared 4 bases from V and 3 bases from J, leaving 21 bases between. The CDR3 spans 17 residues. The CDR3 DNA follows: TGTGCCAGCAGCCCCCAAGGCGGCCATTCTCGGACAGATACGCAGTATTTT. It is translated as CASSPQGGHSRTDTQYF.

The chain carries TRBV5-6 and TRBJ2-7; a weak D match, TRBD2 (5 bases). Germline V lookup: CDR1 SGHDT, CDR2 YYEEEE. Between the trimmed V and J ends, which lost 3 bases and 8 bases, there was a span of 30 bases. The CDR3 covers 18 residues. The CDR3 coding sequence is TGTGCCAGCAGCTCCCAACGGGGTGTAGAGATAATCCCTATGAAGCAGTACTTC. Encoded protein: CASSSQRGVEIIPMKQYF. Supplemented by reference TRBV5-6 and TRBJ2-7, the full variable domain reads DAGVTQSPTHLIKTRGQQVTLRCSPKSGHDTVSWYQQALGQGPQFIFQYYEEEERQRGNFPDRFSGHQFPNYSSELNVNALLLGDSALYLCASSSQRGVEIIPMKQYFGPGTRLTVT.

This chain joins TRBV4-1 and TRBJ2-5; 13 bases map to TRBD2. Per germline, CDR1 MGHRA and CDR2 YSYEKL. The CDR3 has 18 residues. The V segment lost 0 bases and the J segment 5 bases; nucleotides outside the gene matches: 9. CDR3 in amino acids: CASSQEGKTSGGLETQYF. CDR3 nucleotide sequence: TGCGCCAGCAGCCAAGAGGGAAAGACTAGCGGGGGGTTGGAGACCCAGTACTTC.

The table lists this clone with a few counts. This chain links TRBV9 with TRBJ2-1, with 11 nucleotides matching TRBD1. Unmatched junction bases numbered 4, after V lost 0 bases and J lost 8 bases. Germline-derived CDR1 and CDR2 are SGDLS and YYNGEE. The CDR3 is made up of 15 amino acids. The CDR3 nucleotides read TGTGCCAGCAGCGTAGGTGGGACAGGGGGGTATGAGCAGTTCTTC. Protein product: CASSVGGTGGYEQFF.

The V call is TRBV2, the J call TRBJ2-7; unclear D gene. CDR1 and CDR2 (germline): SNHLY, FYNNEI. Trimming shortened V by 7 bases and J by 3 bases, and 7 bases separated the two germline ends. CDR3 length: 11 amino acids. The CDR3 bases are TGTGCCAGCACTGATCACTACGAGCAGTACTTC. Its protein product is CASTDHYEQYF.

V gene TRBV5-1 combines with J gene TRBJ2-2; D possibly corresponds to TRBD1 (6 bases). Per germline, CDR1 SGHRS and CDR2 YFSETQ. Deletions cut 0 bases from V and 0 bases from J, with 6 bases between. The CDR3 spans 15 residues. CDR3 loop: CASSLGTANTGELFF. The CDR3, as DNA: TGCGCCAGCAGCTTGGGGACAGCGAACACCGGGGAGCTGTTTTTT.